The 29 T cell receptor beta chains below all came from one sample that was sequenced in a study of CD8 T cells in ankylosing spondylitis. TCRdb called the 5' RACE reads again in MiXCR, with one record for every CDR3 protein. The sample holds roughly 160,000 distinct CDR3 sequences; approximately 10% are singletons and the top ten take almost 30%. Material for sequencing was blood, either unsorted or a sorted T cell fraction (not recorded which). The source is a male donor with ankylosing spondylitis or in good health (not recorded which).

In its sample, this clonotype was seen many times. V gene TRBV5-1 combines with J gene TRBJ1-2, with D perhaps matching TRBD1 (6 bases). CDR1 is SGHRS and CDR2 is YFSETQ in the germline V gene. V was shortened by 4 bases and J by 5 bases, with 15 bases between the two germline ends. The CDR3 extends over 14 amino acids. The CDR3: CASSPRDTVYGYTF. DNA for the CDR3: TGCGCCAGCAGCCCTCGGGACACCGTTTATGGCTACACCTTC.

This chain connects TRBV7-8 to TRBJ2-3; D is possibly TRBD1 (6 bases). The CDR3 extends over 17 amino acids. The V end was cut by 6 bases, the J end by 1 base, with 20 bases between. Germline V gene sequence: CDR1 SGHVS, CDR2 FQNEAQ. Written as DNA, the CDR3 is TGTGCCAGCAGAGAAAGGACCGCAGGGGTGCGCACAGATACGCAGTATTTT. Protein sequence: CASRERTAGVRTDTQYF.

This clonotype occurred many times. Germline and junction disagree at one end, which may indicate a read error. V is TRBV5-1 and J is TRBJ2-5; TRBD1 matches at 7 bases. The CDR3 extends over 13 amino acids. The germline V gene has CDR1 SGHRS and CDR2 YFSETQ. CDR3 nucleotide sequence: TGTGCCAGCAGCCGGGACAGCCAAGAGACCCAGTACTTC. This gives the protein CASSRDSQETQYF.

There are many counts of this clonotype. V and J are TRBV27 and TRBJ2-7; 11 bases align to TRBD1. This CDR3 is 17 amino acids long. V trimming: 6 bases; J trimming: 2 bases; junction bases outside the gene matches: 12. The germline V gene encodes CDR1 MNHEY and CDR2 SMNVEV (reference sequence). The chain's CDR3 is CASSTPPGQGGTYEQYF. CDR3 nucleotides: TGTGCCAGCAGCACGCCGCCGGGACAGGGGGGAACCTACGAGCAGTACTTC.

This clonotype was counted ten times or more. The chain combines TRBV21-1 with TRBJ1-1; the table's TRBD1 call for D was not verified on the DNA. TRBV21-1 is designated a pseudogene. The CDR3 is 13 amino acids. The CDR3 nucleotides read TGTGCCAGCAGCCGGACAGCGAACACTGAAGCTTTCTTT. It specifies CASSRTANTEAFF.

This clonotype was recorded a few times. The V and J genes are TRBV5-1 and TRBJ2-3; the match to TRBD1 covers 9 bases. V trimming: 4 bases; J trimming: 6 bases; junction bases outside the gene matches: 6. The CDR3 loop spans 14 amino acids. Germline CDR1 SGHRS, CDR2 YFSETQ. The CDR3: CASSNDRGIDTQYF. CDR3 bases: TGCGCCAGCAGCAACGACAGGGGGATCGATACGCAGTATTTT.

Many counts were recorded for this clonotype. V gene TRBV18 combines with J gene TRBJ2-1; possible D gene TRBD1, 6 bases. This CDR3 is built from 14 residues. CDR1 is KGHSH, CDR2 LQKENI, per germline. The V gene lost 8 bases and the J gene lost 4 bases, with 15 bases spanning the gap. As DNA, the CDR3 is TGTGCCAGCCTCGGGACAAACCAATACAATGAGCAGTTCTTC. Its protein product is CASLGTNQYNEQFF. The full variable domain, rest sourced from reference TRBV18 and TRBJ2-1, is NAGVMQNPRHLVRRRGQEARLRCSPMKGHSHVYWYRQLPEEGLKFMVYLQKENIIDESGMPKERFSAEFPKEGPSILRIQQVVRGDSAAYFCASLGTNQYNEQFFGPGTRLTVL.

At least ten counts were recorded for this clonotype. This chain joins TRBV3-1 and TRBJ2-7; TRBD2 matches at 9 bases. CDR3 length: 18 amino acids. Trimming took 0 bases from V and 7 from J; bases not matched to a gene: 16. Germline CDR1 reads LGHDT; CDR2 reads YNNKEL (reference sequence). CDR3 in DNA: TGTGCCAGCAGCCAAGAAATCTCGGCTAGCGGGGCCTCTCGGGAGCAGTACTTC. It specifies CASSQEISASGASREQYF.

The V call is TRBV10-3, the J call TRBJ2-1; D is possibly TRBD2 (6 bases). The germline V gene has CDR1 ENHRY and CDR2 SYGVKD. This CDR3 is 14 amino acids long. Trimming removed 2 bases from V and 9 bases from J, with 14 bases in between. DNA for the CDR3: TGTGCCATCAGTGAGGTAACTGGCGGGGCTGAGCAGTTCTTC. Amino acid sequence: CAISEVTGGAEQFF.

There are many counts of this clonotype. The chain links TRBV29-1 to TRBJ2-7, with TRBD1 identical over 12 bases. CDR3 length: 13 residues. Losses at the gene ends were 1 base for V and 6 bases for J; bases not matched to a gene: 1. Germline CDR1 is SQVTM and CDR2 is ANQGSEA. For the CDR3, the DNA is TGCAGCGTTGAAGGGGGACAGGGGGCCGAGCAGTACTTC. This sequence encodes CSVEGGQGAEQYF.

The sample holds many counts of this clonotype. The chain joins TRBV12-3 or TRBV12-4 to TRBJ1-2, with D tentatively TRBD1 (6 bases). Trimming pared 8 bases from V and 0 bases from J, leaving 13 bases between. CDR3 length: 14 residues. The CDR3 bases are TGTGCCAGCGTCACGGGACATTCTAACTATGGCTACACCTTC. Translated: CASVTGHSNYGYTF.

This clonotype has ten or more counts. The chain couples TRBV11-2 to TRBJ2-5, with 7 bases identical to TRBD2. This CDR3 comprises 17 residues. V lost 0 bases, J lost 2 bases, and 9 bases stayed unmatched. Looked up from germline, CDR1 is SGHAT and CDR2 is FQNNGV. The CDR3 nucleotides are TGTGCCAGCAGCTTAGATCGGGTAGGACTAGATCAAGAGACCCAGTACTTC. Its translation: CASSLDRVGLDQETQYF.

This clonotype was counted ten times or more. As DNA, the CDR3 is TGCGCCAGCAGCTTAGGGCCTGATGGCACAGATACGCAGTATTTT. Translation: CASSLGPDGTDTQYF. The chain has TRBV4-3 and TRBJ2-3; D call uncertain. Germline V gene lookup returns CDR1 LGHNA and CDR2 YSLEER. The CDR3 is 15 residues long. The germline V and J ends were trimmed by 5 bases and 1 base, with 13 bases remaining between them.

This clonotype was counted only a few times. V usage is TRBV6-1 and J usage is TRBJ1-5; possibly TRBD1 for D (6 bases). This CDR3 is 15 amino acids long. Germline V lookup: CDR1 MNHNS, CDR2 SASEGT. Trimming shortened V by 6 bases and J by 0 bases, and 12 bases separated the two germline ends. The CDR3 protein is CASRGDNYSNQPQHF. The CDR3 DNA follows: TGTGCCAGCAGAGGGGACAACTATAGCAATCAGCCCCAGCATTTT.

This clonotype was observed at least ten times. This chain joins TRBV2 and TRBJ2-1, with no clear D. Trimming cost V 4 bases and J 9 bases, with 10 bases left between them. CDR1 SNHLY and CDR2 FYNNEI come from the germline V gene. This CDR3 is built from 12 residues. In DNA, the CDR3 is TGTGCCAGCAGTGGTAGGTTTGGTGAGCAGTTCTTC. This sequence encodes CASSGRFGEQFF.

This clonotype was seen many times. This chain links TRBV5-1 with TRBJ2-2; the D gene is possibly TRBD1 (6 bases). CDR1 is SGHRS, CDR2 YFSETQ, per germline. The CDR3 extends over 15 amino acids. V gave up 4 bases and J gave up 0 bases, with 10 bases separating them. CDR3 region: CASSPGDTNTGELFF. The CDR3 nucleotides are TGCGCCAGCAGCCCAGGGGATACGAACACCGGGGAGCTGTTTTTT.

Only a few counts were recorded for this clonotype. V and J are TRBV5-1 and TRBJ1-4, with a weak D call TRBD1 (6 bases). This CDR3 has 15 residues. Germline assignment: CDR1 SGHRS and CDR2 YFSETQ. V lost 4 bases and J 5 bases, leaving 15 bases between the germline ends. As DNA, the CDR3 is TGCGCCAGCAGCCCCCGGGCAGGGGAGAATGAAAAACTGTTTTTT. Translated, it gives CASSPRAGENEKLFF.

At least ten counts were recorded for this clonotype. The rearrangement joins TRBV3-1 to TRBJ1-2; tentatively, D is TRBD1 (5 bases). The V gene's germline CDR1 is LGHDT and CDR2 YNNKEL (reference sequence). The V and J ends lost 4 bases and 0 bases respectively, with 12 bases between them. The CDR3 is 15 residues long. The CDR3: CASSPPGLSNYGYTF. The CDR3 DNA reads TGTGCCAGCAGCCCCCCGGGACTATCTAACTATGGCTACACCTTC.

A few counts support this clonotype. This rearrangement joins TRBV24-1 to TRBJ2-1; 8 nucleotides line up with TRBD1. From germline, CDR1 is KGHDR and CDR2 SFDVKD. Losses at the gene ends were 2 bases for V and 5 bases for J; bases not matched to a gene: 16. This CDR3 comprises 19 residues. The CDR3 spells CATSDSGTGKGLKDNEQFF. As DNA, the CDR3 is TGTGCCACCAGTGATTCCGGGACAGGAAAGGGCCTAAAAGACAATGAGCAGTTCTTC.

This clonotype was counted between two and nine times. The CDR3 coding sequence is TGTGCCAGCAGCTTAGGGGGAGTAAGGATCAAGGAGCAGTTCTTC. Its protein product is CASSLGGVRIKEQFF. The genes are TRBV11-3 and TRBJ2-1; tentative D call: TRBD2 (5 bases). This CDR3 contains 15 residues. Trimming cost V 1 base and J 10 bases, with 17 bases left between them. Germline V gene sequence: CDR1 SGHNT, CDR2 YENEEA.

On this clonotype: Relative to the germline gene, one junction end is altered; a read error may explain this. For the CDR3, the DNA is TGTGCCACCAGCCAGTATGCTAGCGGAACTAGCACAGATACGCAGTATTTT. The encoded protein is CATSQYASGTSTDTQYF. This chain joins TRBV3-1 and TRBJ2-3, with TRBD2 matching over 7 bases. CDR1 is LGHDT, CDR2 YNNKEL, per germline (reference sequence). The CDR3 extends over 17 amino acids.

The V call is TRBV5-1, the J call TRBJ2-3; 7 bases fit TRBD1. V was pared by 0 bases and J by 5 bases, with 6 bases of the junction left unmatched. The CDR3 loop spans 15 amino acids. From germline, CDR1 is SGHRS and CDR2 YFSETQ. This chain's CDR3 is CASSLEGGSGDTQYF. The CDR3 nucleotides are TGCGCCAGCAGCTTGGAAGGGGGCTCCGGAGATACGCAGTATTTT.

This clonotype was picked up a small number of times. The chain combines TRBV4-3 with TRBJ1-2; 9 nucleotides align to TRBD1. This CDR3 spans 14 amino acids. Germline loops: CDR1 LGHNA, CDR2 YSLEER. Germline trimming cut 3 bases from V and 7 bases from J; bases unmatched to any gene: 6. The CDR3 DNA reads as TGCGCCAGCAGCCAGGGACAGGGCCCCTTTGGCTACACCTTC. It specifies CASSQGQGPFGYTF.

The table lists this clonotype with many counts. The rearrangement joins TRBV20-1 to TRBJ1-1, with D uncertain. Germline loops: CDR1 DFQATT, CDR2 SNEGSKA (reference sequence). V lost 4 bases and J lost 3, with 15 bases in between. The CDR3 runs to 14 residues. CDR3 bases: TGCAGTGCTACTTCAGCTAGAGGGTACACTGAAGCTTTCTTT. Translated, it gives CSATSARGYTEAFF.

The chain has TRBV27 and TRBJ1-5, with D possibly matching TRBD1 (6 bases). Germline V gives CDR1 MNHEY, CDR2 SMNVEV (reference sequence). Trimming left V 6 bases short and J 6 bases short, with 15 bases between. The CDR3 contains 14 residues. CDR3 sequence reads: CASRLEGGGQPQHF. The CDR3 DNA is TGTGCCAGCAGACTTGAAGGGGGGGGTCAGCCCCAGCATTTT.

The J gene is TRBJ2-1, the V gene TRBV5-1; 10 bases fit TRBD2. The CDR3 extends over 17 amino acids. J gave up 8 bases and V 3 bases, and 14 bases lay outside the gene matches. In germline, CDR1 is SGHRS, CDR2 YFSETQ. CDR3: CASSWRTQRGGPDEQFF. DNA for the CDR3: TGCGCCAGCAGCTGGCGTACCCAGCGGGGGGGCCCTGATGAGCAGTTCTTC.

This clonotype was detected ten times or more. This sequence joins TRBV9 and TRBJ2-7, with TRBD1 as a possible D gene (6 bases). Per the germline V gene, CDR1 is SGDLS and CDR2 is YYNGEE. V shed 0 bases and J shed 3 bases, with 10 bases lying between them. This CDR3 region has 14 residues. The CDR3 nucleotides are TGTGCCAGCAGCGTAGCAGGGGCCGGCTACGAGCAGTACTTC. Encoded protein: CASSVAGAGYEQYF. The full variable domain, in which reference TRBV9 and TRBJ2-7 provide the parts outside the CDR3, is DSGVTQTPKHLITATGQRVTLRCSPRSGDLSVYWYQQSLDQGLQFLIQYYNGEERAKGNILERFSAQQFPDLHSELNLSSLELGDSALYFCASSVAGAGYEQYFGPGTRLTVT.

This rearrangement joins TRBV5-1 to TRBJ2-2; D is ambiguous. Germline V gene sequence: CDR1 SGHRS, CDR2 YFSETQ. The germline V and J ends were trimmed by 1 base and 0 bases, with 7 bases remaining between them. CDR3 length: 15 amino acids. CDR3 sequence (DNA): TGCGCCAGCAGCTTGAACGGCGCGAACACCGGGGAGCTGTTTTTT. It translates to CASSLNGANTGELFF.

The V and J genes are TRBV5-1 and TRBJ2-1, with 14 bases identical to TRBD2. J was trimmed by 0 bases and V by 0 bases; bases with no gene match: 11. Germline V gene lookup returns CDR1 SGHRS and CDR2 YFSETQ. The CDR3 length is 21 residues. The CDR3 nucleotides read TGCGCCAGCAGCTTGGTGGGACTAGCGGGAGTTTCTCTAAGCTCCTACAATGAGCAGTTCTTC. Amino acid sequence: CASSLVGLAGVSLSSYNEQFF.